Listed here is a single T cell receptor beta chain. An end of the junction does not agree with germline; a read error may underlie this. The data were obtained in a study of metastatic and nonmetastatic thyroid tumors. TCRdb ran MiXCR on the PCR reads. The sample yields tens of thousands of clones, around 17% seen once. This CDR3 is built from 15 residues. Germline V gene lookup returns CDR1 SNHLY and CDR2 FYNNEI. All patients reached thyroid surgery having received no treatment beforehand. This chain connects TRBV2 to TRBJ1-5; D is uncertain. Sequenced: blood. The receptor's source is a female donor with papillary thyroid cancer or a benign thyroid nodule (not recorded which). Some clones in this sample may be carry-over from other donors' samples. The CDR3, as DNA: TGTGCCAGCGGTGAGTGGATGGGTGCTAATCAGCCCCAGCATTTT. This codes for CASGEWMGANQPQHF.